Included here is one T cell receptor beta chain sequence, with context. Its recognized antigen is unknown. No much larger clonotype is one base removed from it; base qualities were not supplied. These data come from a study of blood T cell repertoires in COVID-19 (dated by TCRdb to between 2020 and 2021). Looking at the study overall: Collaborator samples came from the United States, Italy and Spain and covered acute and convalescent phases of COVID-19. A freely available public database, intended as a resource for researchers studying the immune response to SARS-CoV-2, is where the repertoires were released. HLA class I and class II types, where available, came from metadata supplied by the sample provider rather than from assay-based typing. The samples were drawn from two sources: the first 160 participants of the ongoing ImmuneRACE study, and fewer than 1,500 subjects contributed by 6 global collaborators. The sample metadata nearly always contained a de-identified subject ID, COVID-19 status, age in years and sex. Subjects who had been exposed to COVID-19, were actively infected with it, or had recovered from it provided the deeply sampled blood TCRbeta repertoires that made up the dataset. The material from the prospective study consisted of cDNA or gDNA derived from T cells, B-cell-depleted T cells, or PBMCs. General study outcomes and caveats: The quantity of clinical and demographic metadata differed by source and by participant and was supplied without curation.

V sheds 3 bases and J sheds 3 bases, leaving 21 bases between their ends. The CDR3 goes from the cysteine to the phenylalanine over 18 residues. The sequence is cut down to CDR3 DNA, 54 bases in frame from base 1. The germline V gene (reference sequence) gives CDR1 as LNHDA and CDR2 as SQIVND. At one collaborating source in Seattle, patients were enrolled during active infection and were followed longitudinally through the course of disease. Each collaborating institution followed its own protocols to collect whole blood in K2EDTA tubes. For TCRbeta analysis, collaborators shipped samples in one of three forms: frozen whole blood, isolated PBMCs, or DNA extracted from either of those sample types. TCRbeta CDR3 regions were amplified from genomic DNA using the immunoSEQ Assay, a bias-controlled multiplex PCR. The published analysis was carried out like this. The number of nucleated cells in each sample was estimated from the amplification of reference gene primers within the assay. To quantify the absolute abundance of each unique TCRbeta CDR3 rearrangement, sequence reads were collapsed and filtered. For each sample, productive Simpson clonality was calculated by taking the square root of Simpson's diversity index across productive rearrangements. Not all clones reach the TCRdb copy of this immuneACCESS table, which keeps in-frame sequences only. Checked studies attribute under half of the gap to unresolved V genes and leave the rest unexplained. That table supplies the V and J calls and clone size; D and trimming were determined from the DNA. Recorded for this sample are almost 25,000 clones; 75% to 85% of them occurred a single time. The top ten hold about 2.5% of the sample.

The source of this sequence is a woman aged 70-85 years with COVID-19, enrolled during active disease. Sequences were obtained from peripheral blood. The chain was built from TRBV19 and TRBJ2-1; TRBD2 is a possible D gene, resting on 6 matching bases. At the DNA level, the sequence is TGTGCCAGTAGTATCCATGGTCACAGTAGCGGCTTCTACAATGAGCAGTTCTTC. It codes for CASSIHGHSSGFYNEQFF. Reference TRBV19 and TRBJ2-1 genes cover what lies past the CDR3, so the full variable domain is DGGITQSPKYLFRKEGQNVTLSCEQNLNHDAMYWYRQDPGQGLRLIYYSQIVNDFQKGDIAEGYSVSREKKESFPLTVTSAQKNPTAFYLCASSIHGHSSGFYNEQFFGPGTRLTVL.